These T cell receptor beta chains were read from a single sample in a study of blood T cell repertoires in COVID-19. Produced via immunoSEQ multiplex PCR; TCRdb's table is partial and in-frame only. The top ten clones hold roughly an eighth of a sample with about 440,000 clones, approximately 88% of them seen once. Sequencing input: peripheral blood. The receptor set was obtained from a woman in her forties or fifties with COVID-19, enrolled during active disease. CDR3s include the opening cysteine and the closing phenylalanine or tryptophan. Each record gives: clone size, V gene, D gene, J gene, CDR3 DNA, CDR3 protein. The D gene is left open where the match is weak. Where a row states a size, it is once, few, many or the class of an expanded clone; other rows omit it.

size: -
V: TRBV11-1
D: TRBD1
J: TRBJ1-1
DNA: TGTGCCAGCAGCTCTTGGACAGGGAGAAACACTGAAGCTTTCTTT
CDR3: CASSSWTGRNTEAFF

size: -
V: TRBV6-6
D: -
J: TRBJ1-2
DNA: TGTGCCAGTTCCCCCTCGGCGGGTGACGGCTACACCTTC
CDR3: CASSPSAGDGYTF

size: -
V: TRBV24-1
D: TRBD1
J: TRBJ2-1
DNA: TGTGCCACCAGTGACCTCACGGGACAGGGCTACAATGAGCAGTTCTTC
CDR3: CATSDLTGQGYNEQFF

size: -
V: TRBV5-1
D: TRBD1
J: TRBJ2-7
DNA: TGCGCCAGCAGCTTGAGGTCCGGACAGGGGGACGAGCAGTACTTC
CDR3: CASSLRSGQGDEQYF

size: -
V: TRBV5-4
D: TRBD2
J: TRBJ2-1
DNA: TGTGCCAGCAGCTTGCGGGGGGCCTACAATGAGCAGTTCTTC
CDR3: CASSLRGAYNEQFF

size: -
V: TRBV4-1
D: -
J: TRBJ1-6
DNA: TGCGCCAGCAGCCTCCTATGGGGAGACACACTGGGGAATTCACCCCTCCACTTT
CDR3: CASSLLWGDTLGNSPLHF

size: -
V: TRBV29-1
D: -
J: TRBJ1-2
DNA: TGCAGCGTTGAAGGAGCAGGCAGAAACTATGGCTACACCTTC
CDR3: CSVEGAGRNYGYTF

size: few
V: TRBV7-2
D: TRBD1
J: TRBJ1-2
DNA: TGTGCCAGCAGCTCCCGACAGGGGGGCTATGGCTACACCTTC
CDR3: CASSSRQGGYGYTF

size: -
V: TRBV2
D: -
J: TRBJ1-5
DNA: TGTGCCAGCAGTGAAGAACAGGCTAGCAATCAGCCCCAGCATTTT
CDR3: CASSEEQASNQPQHF

size: -
V: TRBV7-3
D: TRBD1
J: TRBJ1-1
DNA: TGTGCCAGCAGTCAGGGGGACGCGAACACTGAAGCTTTCTTT
CDR3: CASSQGDANTEAFF

size: -
V: TRBV28
D: -
J: TRBJ1-2
DNA: TGTGCCAGTTGCGGGGGGGCGTATAACTATGGCTACACCTTC
CDR3: CASCGGAYNYGYTF

size: -
V: TRBV19
D: TRBD1
J: TRBJ1-1
DNA: TGTGCCACGGTACTGACAGGGGGCCGATCAGCTTTCTTT
CDR3: CATVLTGGRSAFF

size: -
V: TRBV29-1
D: TRBD1
J: TRBJ1-2
DNA: TGCAGCGTCGGGACAGATCCTAACTATGGCTACACCTTC
CDR3: CSVGTDPNYGYTF

size: -
V: TRBV30
D: TRBD1
J: TRBJ1-6
DNA: TGTGCCTGGAGCCGAAACCCACGGGACAGGGTGGTGGGGTCACCCCTCCACTTT
CDR3: CAWSRNPRDRVVGSPLHF

size: -
V: TRBV19
D: -
J: TRBJ1-5
DNA: TGTGCCAGGGGCTCTAGGAGGGAGAGAAAACAGCCCCAGCATTTT
CDR3: CARGSRRERKQPQHF

size: -
V: TRBV7-2
D: TRBD1
J: TRBJ2-7
DNA: TGTGCCAGCAGCTCTCACGGGACAGGGTTTGGCGAGCAGTACTTC
CDR3: CASSSHGTGFGEQYF

size: -
V: TRBV5-5
D: TRBD1
J: TRBJ1-2
DNA: TGTGCCAGCAGCTTCGTTGGAGCAGGGGGCAAAAACTATGGCTACACCTTC
CDR3: CASSFVGAGGKNYGYTF

size: -
V: TRBV14
D: -
J: TRBJ1-1
DNA: TGTGCCAGCAGCCAAGAGGGCCGTTACACTGAAGCTTTCTTT
CDR3: CASSQEGRYTEAFF

size: -
V: TRBV5-1
D: -
J: TRBJ1-6
DNA: TGCGCCAGCAGCATGTCAGGGTCACCCCTCCACTTT
CDR3: CASSMSGSPLHF

size: -
V: TRBV19
D: TRBD2
J: TRBJ2-3
DNA: TGTGCCAGTACCGCCGCGGGGGACAGCACAGATACGCAGTATTTT
CDR3: CASTAAGDSTDTQYF

size: -
V: TRBV6-1
D: TRBD1
J: TRBJ1-1
DNA: TGTGCCAGCAGTGGAATCAAACAGGGGCCGCCGACCACTGAAGCTTTCTTT
CDR3: CASSGIKQGPPTTEAFF

size: -
V: TRBV10-2
D: TRBD1
J: TRBJ2-3
DNA: TGCGCCAGCAGTGACTTACCGGGACAGAGCACAGATACGCAGTATTTT
CDR3: CASSDLPGQSTDTQYF

size: -
V: TRBV11-2
D: -
J: TRBJ1-2
DNA: TGTGCCAGCAGCTCCAACCGGGCCTCGGGGTATGGCTACACCTTC
CDR3: CASSSNRASGYGYTF

size: -
V: TRBV18
D: -
J: TRBJ2-5
DNA: TGTGCCAGGCAGATCGAGGAACAAGAGACCCAGTACTTC
CDR3: CARQIEEQETQYF

size: -
V: TRBV5-1
D: -
J: TRBJ2-3
DNA: TGCGCCAGCAGCTTCCTATCCGAGCCAAGCACAGATACGCAGTATTTT
CDR3: CASSFLSEPSTDTQYF

size: -
V: TRBV18
D: TRBD1
J: TRBJ1-2
DNA: TGTGCCAGCTCGCCCGGACAGGGGGAGGTTGGCTACACCTTC
CDR3: CASSPGQGEVGYTF

size: -
V: TRBV6-6
D: -
J: TRBJ2-3
DNA: TGTGCCAGCAGCCAACTGGGACAAGTGCAGGATACGCAGTATTTT
CDR3: CASSQLGQVQDTQYF

size: -
V: TRBV9
D: TRBD1
J: TRBJ1-3
DNA: TGTGCCAGCAGCTCCCAGGGGGGCCCTGGAAACACCATATATTTT
CDR3: CASSSQGGPGNTIYF

size: -
V: TRBV3-1/TRBV3-2
D: TRBD2
J: TRBJ2-1
DNA: TGTGCCAGCAGCCCCCTGAGAAGCGGGGGGGAGCAGTTCTTC
CDR3: CASSPLRSGGEQFF